This is a list of T cell receptor beta chains from one sample in a study of vaccination and CD4 T cells after COVID-19. TCRdb re-called the PCR reads with MiXCR, one entry per CDR3 protein. The repertoire has 9,000 to 15,000 distinct CDR3 sequences, 25% to 35% of them found once; the top ten carry approximately 35%. Their cognate antigens are unknown. Material: CD4+ T cells from blood, cultured in vitro, obtained before SARS-CoV-2 vaccination. These receptors came from a human donor who received a COVID-19 vaccine. The CDR3 runs from the conserved cysteine through the conserved F or W. A D gene is named only where the DNA matches it firmly. Part of the rows lack a size; the others show once, few, many or a class for expanded clones.

.,.,TRBJ2-3,TRBV12-3/TRBV12-4,TGTGCCAGCAGCCCCGGAGGGGGTCACACAGATACGCAGTATTTT,CASSPGGGHTDTQYF
.,.,TRBJ2-3,TRBV6-1,TGTGCCAGCAGACGCACAGATACGCAGTATTTT,CASRRTDTQYF
medium-sized,TRBD2,TRBJ2-1,TRBV24-1,TGTGCCACCAGTGACCCCGGGACTAGCACGTCCGGTGAGCAGTTCTTC,CATSDPGTSTSGEQFF
.,TRBD1,TRBJ2-4,TRBV29-1,TGCAGCGTTGCAGGGGGCAACGGCAAAAACATTCAGTACTTC,CSVAGGNGKNIQYF
.,TRBD1,TRBJ1-1,TRBV12-3/TRBV12-4,TGTGCCAGCAGTCCTAGGACAGGGAATTTCGAAGCTTTCTTT,CASSPRTGNFEAFF
few,.,TRBJ2-3,TRBV24-1,TGTGCCACCAGTCCACTAGCAGGGGGTTCAGATACGCAGTATTTT,CATSPLAGGSDTQYF
.,TRBD1,TRBJ1-4,TRBV24-1,TGTGCCACCAGTGCTGGGACAGGGGGTAATGAAAAACTGTTTTTT,CATSAGTGGNEKLFF
few,TRBD1,TRBJ1-1,TRBV6-1,TGTGCCAGCAAAATCAGGGGGTGGACTGAAGCTTTCTTT,CASKIRGWTEAFF
.,.,TRBJ1-2,TRBV14,TGTGCCAGCAGCCCGCTTTTGCCGTGGAACTATGGCTACACCTTC,CASSPLLPWNYGYTF
medium-sized,.,TRBJ1-3,TRBV5-1,TGCGCCAGCAGCCGGGGGGCGGTTTCCTACTCTGGAAACACCATATATTTT,CASSRGAVSYSGNTIYF
few,TRBD1,TRBJ1-2,TRBV30,TGTGCCTTTTTCAATTACAGGGGTGGCTACACCTTC,CAFFNYRGGYTF
.,TRBD2,TRBJ2-3,TRBV10-3,TGTGCCATCAGCGGACTAGCGGGCACAGATACGCAGTATTTT,CAISGLAGTDTQYF
few,.,TRBJ2-3,TRBV6-1,TGTGCCAGCGGGGCGCGTAGCACAGATACGCAGTATTTT,CASGARSTDTQYF
.,TRBD2,TRBJ2-1,TRBV19,TGTGCCAGTAGTACTAGCCCGGGACTAGCGTACAATGAGCAGTTCTTC,CASSTSPGLAYNEQFF
.,.,TRBJ2-3,TRBV20-1,TGCAGTGCTAGAGAAAGGTTTAACACAGATACGCAGTATTTT,CSARERFNTDTQYF
.,.,TRBJ1-5,TRBV18,TGTGCCAGCTCACCGGGGACACTTTATCAGCCCCAGCATTTT,CASSPGTLYQPQHF
.,.,TRBJ1-3,TRBV6-1,TGTGCCAGCAGTGATTCCGGACCCAGCTCTGGAAACACCATATATTTT,CASSDSGPSSGNTIYF
few,.,TRBJ1-6,TRBV7-3,TGTGCCAGCAGCTTAATGGCACGGGGACGGACACCCCTCCACTTT,CASSLMARGRTPLHF
few,.,TRBJ2-5,TRBV2,TGTGCCAGCAGTGGACAGGGAGGGGAGACCCAGTACTTC,CASSGQGGETQYF
.,.,TRBJ1-6,TRBV6-1,TGTGCCAGCAGTGATACGTGGGGGAATTCACCCCTCCACTTT,CASSDTWGNSPLHF
.,.,TRBJ2-6,TRBV11-2,TGTGCCAGCAGCTTAGCCGGACTCGAGGCCTCTGGGGCCAACGTCCTGACTTTC,CASSLAGLEASGANVLTF
few,TRBD1,TRBJ1-2,TRBV20-1,TGCAGTGCTAGTATCAGATCCGGGACAGGGGGTCCAACAGGCTATGGCTACACCTTC,CSASIRSGTGGPTGYGYTF
.,.,TRBJ1-4,TRBV29-1,TGCAGCATCTTCCTTCCGGGAGCAACTAATGAAAAACTGTTTTTT,CSIFLPGATNEKLFF
few,TRBD2,TRBJ2-7,TRBV7-9,TGTGCCAGCAGTCTGAGCGGGGGGCCCTCCTACGAGCAGTACTTC,CASSLSGGPSYEQYF
.,TRBD2,TRBJ2-5,TRBV2,TGTGCCAGCAGTGTCGAAGCGGGGGGGCTTCAAGAGGCCCAGTACTTC,CASSVEAGGLQEAQYF
.,TRBD1,TRBJ1-3,TRBV14,TGTGCCAGCAGCCTTGGACAGGGTGGAAACACCATATATTTT,CASSLGQGGNTIYF
few,.,TRBJ1-2,TRBV5-4,TGTGCCAGCAGCGGAGACGGTCGGGGCTATGGCTACACCTTC,CASSGDGRGYGYTF